A single sample is the source of the 15 T cell receptor beta chains below, sequenced in a study of CD4 T cells in relation to SARS-CoV-2 and coronaviruses (dated by TCRdb to about 2021). Their specific antigens are unknown. Libraries were made using the immunoSEQ multiplex PCR assay. The source is immuneACCESS, and TCRdb retained only in-frame sequences with V and J called. Part of the clones is not carried over; for the studies checked, unresolved V genes explain less than half of this, and the remainder is unexplained. Here the sample has 20,000 to 25,000 clones; around 80% occur a single time. The ten largest clones represent 15% to 20% of the sample. CD4+ T cells from unexposed donors were collected before the COVID-19 pandemic (2011-2018). The EasySep CD4+ T cell isolation kit was used to isolate CD4+ T cells once the cultures had run for nine to eleven days. Sequenced material: CD4+ T cells from PBMCs, cultured in vitro. These receptors were taken from a human donor in good health.

This chain connects TRBV5-4 to TRBJ1-1; no clear D. The CDR3 has 12 amino acids. In germline, CDR1 is SGHNT, CDR2 YYREEE (reference sequence). Trimming took 1 base from V and 4 from J, leaving 5 bases between them. CDR3 nucleotide sequence: TGTGCCAGCAGCTTGAGCGGCACTGAAGCTTTCTTT. Protein sequence: CASSLSGTEAFF. Full variable domain (remainder filled in from reference TRBV5-4 and TRBJ1-1): ETGVTQSPTHLIKTRGQQVTLRCSSQSGHNTVSWYQQALGQGPQFIFQYYREEENGRGNFPPRFSGLQFPNYSSELNVNALELDDSALYLCASSLSGTEAFFGQGTRLTVV.

CDR3 sequence: CASRAGSYEQYF. The CDR3 DNA sequence: TGTGCCAGTAGAGCAGGGTCCTACGAGCAGTACTTC. The rearrangement joins TRBV19 to TRBJ2-7, with D perhaps matching TRBD1 (5 bases). The V end was cut by 6 bases, the J end by 1 base, with 7 bases between. This CDR3 contains 12 residues. The germline gives CDR1 LNHDA, CDR2 SQIVND (reference sequence).

The chain is built from TRBV9 and TRBJ2-1; the match to TRBD2 covers 10 bases. This CDR3 is built from 17 residues. CDR1 is SGDLS, CDR2 YYNGEE, per germline. The trim removed 0 bases at V and 5 bases at J, leaving 8 bases unmatched. The CDR3 bases are TGTGCCAGCAGCGTAGCCCGAGGAGGGACTAGCGACAATGAGCAGTTCTTC. Amino acid sequence: CASSVARGGTSDNEQFF.

This clone has only a few counts. V usage is TRBV5-1 and J usage is TRBJ2-1; 9 positions match TRBD1. From germline, CDR1 is SGHRS and CDR2 YFSETQ. The ends lost 6 bases at V and 8 bases at J; junction bases unmatched: 15. This CDR3 region has 16 residues. CDR3 nucleotide sequence: TGCGCCAGCACCCCGTTAAGGGACAGGGCCTCCGATGAGCAGTTCTTC. As protein: CASTPLRDRASDEQFF.

The chain employs TRBV5-1 and TRBJ2-1; TRBD2 matches at 15 bases. V trimming: 4 bases; J trimming: 4 bases; junction bases outside the gene matches: 6. This CDR3 comprises 17 residues. Looked up from germline, CDR1 is SGHRS and CDR2 is YFSETQ. The CDR3 nucleotides are TGCGCCAGCAGCCAAAGGGGGACTAGCGGGAGGTACAATGAGCAGTTCTTC. This codes for CASSQRGTSGRYNEQFF.

The V call is TRBV10-3, the J call TRBJ1-1; 9 bases fit TRBD1. The CDR3 consists of 14 residues. Germline loops: CDR1 ENHRY, CDR2 SYGVKD. V lost 8 bases to trimming and J lost 5 bases; unmatched junction nucleotides: 9. The CDR3: CAIGNRGRGTEAFF. The DNA for the CDR3 is TGTGCCATCGGGAACAGGGGGCGCGGGACTGAAGCTTTCTTT.

J is TRBJ2-4 and V is TRBV19; D gene ambiguous. V was pared by 6 bases and J by 0 bases, with 9 bases between. Germline values: CDR1 LNHDA, CDR2 SQIVND (reference sequence). The CDR3 spans 14 residues. CDR3: CASSPTLAKNIQYF. The CDR3 DNA follows: TGTGCCAGTAGCCCGACATTAGCCAAAAACATTCAGTACTTC. Supplemented by reference TRBV19 and TRBJ2-4, the full variable domain reads DGGITQSPKYLFRKEGQNVTLSCEQNLNHDAMYWYRQDPGQGLRLIYYSQIVNDFQKGDIAEGYSVSREKKESFPLTVTSAQKNPTAFYLCASSPTLAKNIQYFGAGTRLSVL.

The CDR3 region is CSVSFGQGPNQPQHF. CDR3 nucleotide sequence: TGCAGCGTTTCTTTTGGACAGGGCCCCAATCAGCCCCAGCATTTT. The V gene is TRBV29-1, the J gene TRBJ1-5; 8 bases align to TRBD1. Losses at the gene ends were 5 bases for V and 3 bases for J; bases not matched to a gene: 9. The CDR3 has 15 residues. The germline gives CDR1 SQVTM, CDR2 ANQGSEA. Based on the CDR3 plus reference TRBV29-1 and TRBJ1-5, the full variable domain is SAVISQKPSRDICQRGTSLTIQCQVDSQVTMMFWYRQQPGQSLTLIATANQGSEATYESGFVIDKFPISRPNLTFSTLTVSNMSPEDSSIYLCSVSFGQGPNQPQHFGDGTRLSIL.

The rearrangement links TRBV7-9 to TRBJ1-4; D is possibly TRBD1 (6 bases). The V and J ends lost 5 bases and 0 bases respectively, with 13 bases between them. The CDR3 runs 16 residues. The germline CDR1 and CDR2 sequences are SEHNR and FQNEAQ (reference sequence). The CDR3 DNA follows: TGTGCCAGCAGCCATCGCCGGACAGCAACTAATGAAAAACTGTTTTTT. Protein sequence: CASSHRRTATNEKLFF.

The chain links TRBV5-1 to TRBJ2-7; the D gene is possibly TRBD1 (6 bases). Trimming removed 5 bases from V and 4 bases from J, with 10 bases in between. Looked up from germline, CDR1 is SGHRS and CDR2 is YFSETQ. CDR3 size: 12 residues. The CDR3: CASRQGSYEQYF. CDR3 DNA: TGCGCCAGCAGACAGGGTTCATACGAGCAGTACTTC. Based on the CDR3 plus reference TRBV5-1 and TRBJ2-7, the full variable domain is KAGVTQTPRYLIKTRGQQVTLSCSPISGHRSVSWYQQTPGQGLQFLFEYFSETQRNKGNFPGRFSGRQFSNSRSEMNVSTLELGDSALYLCASRQGSYEQYFGPGTRLTVT.

This CDR3 is CASSPLDGNEKLFF. The CDR3, as DNA: TGTGCCAGTAGCCCTCTCGACGGGAATGAAAAACTGTTTTTT. The V call is TRBV19, the J call TRBJ1-4; unclear D gene. Germline V gene lookup returns CDR1 LNHDA and CDR2 SQIVND (reference sequence). The CDR3 contains 14 residues. V shed 6 bases and J shed 5 bases, with 13 bases lying between them.

This clone was observed a handful of times. The gene calls are TRBV6-5 and TRBJ2-2; possibly TRBD1 for D (6 bases). The length of the CDR3 is 13 residues. Between the trimmed V and J ends, which lost 7 bases and 6 bases, there was a span of 12 bases. Germline loops: CDR1 MNHEY, CDR2 SVGAGI. The CDR3 reads CASTQGSAGELFF. Written as DNA, the CDR3 is TGTGCCAGCACACAGGGAAGTGCCGGGGAGCTGTTTTTT.

The genes are TRBV7-9 and TRBJ1-5; tentatively, D is TRBD1 (6 bases). Germline CDR1 and CDR2: SEHNR and FQNEAQ (reference sequence). Deletions cut 5 bases from V and 2 bases from J, with 19 bases between. The CDR3 is made up of 17 amino acids. The CDR3 here is CASSVTRGGGGNQPQHF. Written as DNA, the CDR3 is TGTGCCAGCAGCGTAACCCGTGGGGGCGGCGGCAATCAGCCCCAGCATTTT.

V is TRBV6-5 and J is TRBJ2-5; TRBD1 aligns across 7 bases. J gave up 4 bases and V 6 bases, and 8 bases lay outside the gene matches. The CDR3 runs 14 residues. The germline V gene encodes CDR1 MNHEY and CDR2 SVGAGI. CDR3 residues: CASRLGTVGETQYF. DNA for the CDR3: TGTGCCAGCAGACTCGGGACAGTGGGAGAGACCCAGTACTTC.

V usage is TRBV28 and J usage is TRBJ1-6; no reliable D call. The germline V and J ends were trimmed by 6 bases and 9 bases, with 15 bases remaining between them. The CDR3 covers 14 residues. Per the germline V gene, CDR1 is MDHEN and CDR2 is SYDVKM. This CDR3 is CASSSGWVFSPLHF. The CDR3, as DNA: TGTGCCAGCAGCTCTGGGTGGGTTTTTTCACCCCTCCACTTT.